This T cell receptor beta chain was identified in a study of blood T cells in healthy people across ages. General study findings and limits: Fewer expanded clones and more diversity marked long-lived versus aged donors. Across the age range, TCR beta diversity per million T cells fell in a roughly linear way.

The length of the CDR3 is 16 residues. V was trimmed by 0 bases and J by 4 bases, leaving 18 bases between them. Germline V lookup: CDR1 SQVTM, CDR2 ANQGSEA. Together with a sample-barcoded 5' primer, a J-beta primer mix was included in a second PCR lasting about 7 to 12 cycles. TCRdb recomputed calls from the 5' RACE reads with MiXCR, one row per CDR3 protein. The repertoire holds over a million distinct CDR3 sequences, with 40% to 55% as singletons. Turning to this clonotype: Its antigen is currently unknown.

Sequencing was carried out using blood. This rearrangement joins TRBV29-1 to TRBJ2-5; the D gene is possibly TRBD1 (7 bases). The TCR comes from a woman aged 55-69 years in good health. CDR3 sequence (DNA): TGCAGCGTTGAAGATCCGAGACAGGGAGCGGGAGAGACCCAGTACTTC. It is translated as CSVEDPRQGAGETQYF.